This is a list of T cell receptor beta chains from one sample in a study of identical twins. TCRdb fed the 5' RACE reads into MiXCR, producing one record per CDR3 protein. The sample has 400,000 to 600,000 distinct CDR3 sequences; around 24% are singletons. These same records also appear under a second study, on yellow fever vaccine responses in identical twins.

Sequenced sample: CD4+ T cells sorted from blood. Source of these receptors: a woman under 30 in good health. The CDR3 runs from the conserved cysteine through the conserved F or W. Fields, in order: J gene, clone size, V gene, D gene, CDR3 DNA, CDR3 protein. D genes are given only for firm matches. Where a row states a size, it is once, few, many or the class of an expanded clone; other rows omit it.

TRBJ2-7	NA	TRBV5-1	NA	TGCGCCAGCAGCTTGGACAGCCAGGGGCTCGAGCAGTACTTC	CASSLDSQGLEQYF
TRBJ1-1	few	TRBV12-3/TRBV12-4	NA	TGTGCCAGCAATTTCAGGACAGCCATGAACACTGAAGCTTTCTTT	CASNFRTAMNTEAFF
TRBJ2-5	NA	TRBV7-9	TRBD2	TGTGCCAGCAGTCAACTAGCGGGGTCAGAGACCCAGTACTTC	CASSQLAGSETQYF
TRBJ2-7	NA	TRBV3-1	NA	TGTGCCAGCAGCCAAGGGCAAACCCTCTCCTACGAGCAGTACTTC	CASSQGQTLSYEQYF
TRBJ2-3	NA	TRBV29-1	NA	TGCAGCGTTGAAAGTGGCCCAGGATGGGCAGATACGCAGTATTTT	CSVESGPGWADTQYF
TRBJ2-1	few	TRBV10-3	NA	TGTGCCATCGGGGTTGAGCAGTTCTTC	CAIGVEQFF
TRBJ2-5	NA	TRBV20-1	TRBD2	TGCAGTGCTACTACTAGCGTCGCCTGGGGGACCCAGTACTTC	CSATTSVAWGTQYF
TRBJ1-6	NA	TRBV6-1	TRBD1	TGTGCCAGCAGTGAGGGCAGGGGGCCTTCACCCCTCCACTTT	CASSEGRGPSPLHF
TRBJ2-7	NA	TRBV27	TRBD2	TGTGCCAGCAGTTCGCCGACAGGGCAAGGACTAGCGGGAGGTGGGGAGCAGTACTTC	CASSSPTGQGLAGGGEQYF
TRBJ2-2	NA	TRBV12-3/TRBV12-4	TRBD1	TGTGCCAGCAGTTCCGGGACAGGGGTCACCGGGGAGCTGTTTTTT	CASSSGTGVTGELFF
TRBJ2-5	few	TRBV18	TRBD1	TGTGCCAGCTCACCAGCCACAGGGGGAGAGACCCAGTACTTC	CASSPATGGETQYF
TRBJ2-1	few	TRBV20-1	TRBD2	TGCAGTGCTAGTAGTCTTAGCGGGGTATCCTACAATGAGCAGTTCTTC	CSASSLSGVSYNEQFF
TRBJ1-4	few	TRBV20-1	NA	TGCAGTGCTCCTGAGGGGGGGGCTAGGGAAAAACTGTTTTTT	CSAPEGGAREKLFF
TRBJ2-2	NA	TRBV14	TRBD2	TGTGCCAGCAGCCAAAAGAGGAGACTAGCGGGGAACACCGGGGAGCTGTTTTTT	CASSQKRRLAGNTGELFF
TRBJ2-5	NA	TRBV12-3/TRBV12-4	NA	TGTGCCAGCAGTTTCCTTCCAGAGACCCAGTACTTC	CASSFLPETQYF
TRBJ2-1	NA	TRBV11-2	TRBD2	TGTGCCAGCAGCTTATATCAGGGCCCGGGAGGGCCAACCAATGAGCAGTTCTTC	CASSLYQGPGGPTNEQFF
TRBJ2-2	NA	TRBV11-2	NA	TGTGCCAGCAGATGGCAGGGGTCGAACACCGGGGAGCTGTTTTTT	CASRWQGSNTGELFF
TRBJ1-6	NA	TRBV10-3	TRBD1	TGTGCCTCTCGGACAGGGGATCACTATAATTCACCCCTCCACTTT	CASRTGDHYNSPLHF
TRBJ1-2	NA	TRBV20-1	TRBD1	TGCAGTGCTAGTGTTGAGACAGGGGGCGTCGGGGGCTACACCTTC	CSASVETGGVGGYTF
TRBJ1-4	few	TRBV4-1	NA	TGCGCCAGCAGCCAAGGACAGAAACGCGAAGAAAAACTGTTTTTT	CASSQGQKREEKLFF
TRBJ2-2	NA	TRBV5-1	NA	TGCGCCAGCAGCCCCGCCCGGACAGACACCGGGGAGCTGTTTTTT	CASSPARTDTGELFF
TRBJ1-5	few	TRBV5-1	NA	TGCGCCAGCAGCTTGTTCGGGAACTTAGATCAGCCCCAGCATTTT	CASSLFGNLDQPQHF
TRBJ2-7	few	TRBV7-8	NA	TGTGCCAGCAGCTCCTTCCGGGAGTCTAAAGAGCAGTACTTC	CASSSFRESKEQYF